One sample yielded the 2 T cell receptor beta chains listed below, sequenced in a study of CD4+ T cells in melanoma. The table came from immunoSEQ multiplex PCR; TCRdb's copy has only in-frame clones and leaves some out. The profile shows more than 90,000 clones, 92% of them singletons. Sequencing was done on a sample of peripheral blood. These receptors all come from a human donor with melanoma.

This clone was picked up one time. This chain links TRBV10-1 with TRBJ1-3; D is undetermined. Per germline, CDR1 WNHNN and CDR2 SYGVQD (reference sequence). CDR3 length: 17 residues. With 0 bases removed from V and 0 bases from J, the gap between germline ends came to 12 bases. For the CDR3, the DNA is TGCGCCAGCAGTGAGTCCGCCGGACGCAGCTCTGGAAACACCATATATTTT. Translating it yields CASSESAGRSSGNTIYF.

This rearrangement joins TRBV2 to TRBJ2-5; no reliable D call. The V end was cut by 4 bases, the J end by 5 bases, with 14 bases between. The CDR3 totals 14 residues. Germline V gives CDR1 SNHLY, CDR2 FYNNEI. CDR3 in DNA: TGTGCCAGCAGTGCAGTGACCATGCGTGAGACCCAGTACTTC. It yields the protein CASSAVTMRETQYF. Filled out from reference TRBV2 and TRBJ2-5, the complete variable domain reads EPEVTQTPSHQVTQMGQEVILRCVPISNHLYFYWYRQILGQKVEFLVSFYNNEISEKSEIFDDQFSVERPDGSNFTLKIRSTKLEDSAMYFCASSAVTMRETQYFGPGTRLLVL.